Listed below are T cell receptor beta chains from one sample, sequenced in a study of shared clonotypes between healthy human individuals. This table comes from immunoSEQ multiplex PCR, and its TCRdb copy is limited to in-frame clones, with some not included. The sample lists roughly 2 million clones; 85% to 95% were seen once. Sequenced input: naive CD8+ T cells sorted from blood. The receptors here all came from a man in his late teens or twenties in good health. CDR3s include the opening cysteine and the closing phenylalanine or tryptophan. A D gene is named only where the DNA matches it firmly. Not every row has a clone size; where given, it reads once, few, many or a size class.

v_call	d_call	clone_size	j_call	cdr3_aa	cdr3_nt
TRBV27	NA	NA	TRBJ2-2	CASSFLVTGELFF	TGTGCCAGCAGTTTTCTTGTCACCGGGGAGCTGTTTTTT
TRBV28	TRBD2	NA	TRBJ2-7	CASLTGRGEVPYEQYF	TGTGCCAGCCTCACCGGACGGGGGGAAGTCCCCTACGAGCAGTACTTC
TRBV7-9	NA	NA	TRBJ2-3	CASSSPADTQYF	TGTGCCAGCAGCTCCCCAGCCGATACGCAGTATTTT
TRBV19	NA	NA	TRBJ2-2	CASRGADTGELFF	TGTGCCAGTAGAGGGGCAGACACCGGGGAGCTGTTTTTT
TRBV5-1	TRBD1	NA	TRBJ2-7	CASSALQGAVYEQYF	TGCGCCAGCAGCGCACTCCAGGGGGCTGTATACGAGCAGTACTTC
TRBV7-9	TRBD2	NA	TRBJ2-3	CASSHTNPLAGDTDTQYF	TGTGCCAGCAGCCACACCAACCCACTAGCGGGAGACACAGATACGCAGTATTTT
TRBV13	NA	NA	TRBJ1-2	CASSSDLEANYGYTF	TGTGCCAGCAGCTCAGACCTGGAGGCTAACTATGGCTACACCTTC
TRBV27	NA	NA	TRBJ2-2	CASSFVGLISTGELFF	TGTGCCAGCAGTTTCGTCGGGTTGATAAGTACCGGGGAGCTGTTTTTT
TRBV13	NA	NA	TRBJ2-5	CASSSLEETQYF	TGTGCCAGCAGCTCTCTGGAAGAGACCCAGTACTTC
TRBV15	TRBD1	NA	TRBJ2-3	CATSSRDRGGYTQYF	TGTGCCACCAGCAGCAGGGACAGGGGCGGTTATACGCAGTATTTT
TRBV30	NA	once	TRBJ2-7	CAWSVLSYEQYF	TGTGCCTGGAGTGTATTGTCGTACGAGCAGTACTTC
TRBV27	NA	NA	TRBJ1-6	CASSPPEYNSPLHF	TGTGCCAGCAGTCCCCCCGAATATAATTCACCCCTCCACTTT
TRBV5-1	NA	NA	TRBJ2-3	CASSLSTSTDTQYF	TGCGCCAGCAGCCTCAGTACTAGCACAGATACGCAGTATTTT
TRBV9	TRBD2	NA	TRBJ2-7	CASSVAGGTSGNEQYF	TGTGCCAGCAGCGTAGCAGGGGGGACTAGCGGGAACGAGCAGTACTTC
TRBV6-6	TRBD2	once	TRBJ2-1	CASTILAGGDNEQFF	TGTGCCAGCACGATACTAGCGGGAGGGGACAATGAGCAGTTCTTC
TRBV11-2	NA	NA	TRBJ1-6	CASRLLNDNSPLHF	TGTGCCAGCAGACTTTTGAATGACAATTCACCCCTCCACTTT
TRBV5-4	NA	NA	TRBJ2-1	CASSHSATEQFF	TGTGCCAGCAGCCACTCCGCAACGGAGCAGTTCTTC
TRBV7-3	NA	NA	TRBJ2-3	CASSPGPLFRGTDTQYF	TGTGCCAGCAGTCCCGGTCCCTTATTCCGGGGTACAGATACGCAGTATTTT
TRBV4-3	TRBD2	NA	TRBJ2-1	CASSQDEYSLAGASNEQFF	TGCGCCAGCAGCCAAGATGAGTATAGCCTAGCGGGAGCGTCCAATGAGCAGTTCTTC
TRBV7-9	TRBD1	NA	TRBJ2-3	CASSSRDRSGDTQYF	TGTGCCAGCAGTTCTCGGGACAGATCTGGAGATACGCAGTATTTT
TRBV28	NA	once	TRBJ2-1	CASSLGWSSEQFF	TGTGCCAGCAGCCTCGGGTGGAGCAGTGAGCAGTTCTTC
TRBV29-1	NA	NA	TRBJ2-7	CSVLLDSYEQYF	TGCAGCGTCCTTCTGGACTCCTACGAGCAGTACTTC
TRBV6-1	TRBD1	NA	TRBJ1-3	CASSDDRGSGNTIYF	TGTGCCAGCAGTGATGACAGGGGCTCTGGAAACACCATATATTTT
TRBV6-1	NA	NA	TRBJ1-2	CASSEGSTGKTF	TGTGCCAGCAGTGAAGGTTCGACAGGCAAAACCTTC
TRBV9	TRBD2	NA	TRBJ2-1	CASSAGGLAGGGEQFF	TGTGCCAGCAGCGCCGGTGGACTAGCGGGAGGTGGTGAGCAGTTCTTC
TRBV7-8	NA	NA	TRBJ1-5	CASSPLGSANQPQHF	TGTGCCAGCAGCCCGCTGGGGAGCGCCAATCAGCCCCAGCATTTT
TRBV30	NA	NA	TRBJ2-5	CAWKELAGWETQYF	TGTGCCTGGAAGGAGCTAGCAGGGTGGGAGACCCAGTACTTC
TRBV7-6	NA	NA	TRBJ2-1	CASSPSSSLTRSYNEQFF	TGTGCCAGCAGCCCTTCATCATCTCTAACCCGCTCCTACAATGAGCAGTTCTTC
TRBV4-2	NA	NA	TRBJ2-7	CASSQVAARDLDEQYF	TGTGCCAGCAGCCAAGTGGCAGCCCGGGACCTTGACGAGCAGTACTTC
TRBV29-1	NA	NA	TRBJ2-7	CSVEVKPGPSYGQYF	TGCAGCGTTGAGGTAAAGCCGGGACCCAGCTACGGGCAGTACTTC
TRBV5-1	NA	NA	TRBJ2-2	CASSSGRPNTGELFF	TGCGCCAGCAGCTCCGGACGGCCGAACACCGGGGAGCTGTTTTTT
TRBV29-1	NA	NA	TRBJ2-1	CSLGKAYGSSYNEQFF	TGCAGCTTAGGAAAGGCCTATGGGAGCTCCTACAATGAGCAGTTCTTC
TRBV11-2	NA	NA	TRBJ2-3	CASSLATRTDTQYF	TGTGCCAGCAGCTTAGCGACGAGAACAGATACGCAGTATTTT
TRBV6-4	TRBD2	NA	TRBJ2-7	CASSESSGTLQYF	TGTGCCAGCAGTGAGTCTAGCGGGACCCTGCAGTACTTC
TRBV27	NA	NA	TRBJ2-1	CASSLSAPEDEQFF	TGTGCCAGCAGTTTATCGGCCCCCGAGGATGAGCAGTTCTTC